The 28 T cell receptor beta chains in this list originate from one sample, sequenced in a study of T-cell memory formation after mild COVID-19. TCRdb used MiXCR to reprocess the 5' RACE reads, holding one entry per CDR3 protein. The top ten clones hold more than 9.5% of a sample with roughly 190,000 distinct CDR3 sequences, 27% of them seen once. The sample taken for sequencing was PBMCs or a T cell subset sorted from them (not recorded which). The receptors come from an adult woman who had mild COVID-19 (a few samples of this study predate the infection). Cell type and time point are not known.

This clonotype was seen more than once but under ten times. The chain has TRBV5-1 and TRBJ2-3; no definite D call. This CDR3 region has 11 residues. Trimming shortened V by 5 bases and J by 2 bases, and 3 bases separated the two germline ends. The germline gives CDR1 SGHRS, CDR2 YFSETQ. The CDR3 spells CASRHTDTQYF. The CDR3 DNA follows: TGCGCCAGCAGACACACAGATACGCAGTATTTT. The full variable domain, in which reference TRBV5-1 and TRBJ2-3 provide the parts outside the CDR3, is KAGVTQTPRYLIKTRGQQVTLSCSPISGHRSVSWYQQTPGQGLQFLFEYFSETQRNKGNFPGRFSGRQFSNSRSEMNVSTLELGDSALYLCASRHTDTQYFGPGTRLTVL.

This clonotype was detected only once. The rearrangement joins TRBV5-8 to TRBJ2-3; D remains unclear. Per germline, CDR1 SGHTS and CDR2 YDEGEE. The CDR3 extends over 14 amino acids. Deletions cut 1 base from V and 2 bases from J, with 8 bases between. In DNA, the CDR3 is TGTGCCAGCAGCTTGTCCGGGTACACAGATACGCAGTATTTT. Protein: CASSLSGYTDTQYF.

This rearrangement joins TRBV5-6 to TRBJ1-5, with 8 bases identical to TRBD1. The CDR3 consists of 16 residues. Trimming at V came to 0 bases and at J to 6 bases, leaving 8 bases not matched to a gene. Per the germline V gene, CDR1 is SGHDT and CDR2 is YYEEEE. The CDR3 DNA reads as TGTGCCAGCAGCTTGGCGGGACAGGCTCCAGGTCAGCCCCAGCATTTT. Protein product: CASSLAGQAPGQPQHF.

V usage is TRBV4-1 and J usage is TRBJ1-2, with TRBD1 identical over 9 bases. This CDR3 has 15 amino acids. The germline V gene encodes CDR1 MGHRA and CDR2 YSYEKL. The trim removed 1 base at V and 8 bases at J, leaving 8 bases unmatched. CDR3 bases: TGCGCCAGCAGCCAAGGTGGGGGACAGGGCCGCGGCTACACCTTC. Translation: CASSQGGGQGRGYTF.

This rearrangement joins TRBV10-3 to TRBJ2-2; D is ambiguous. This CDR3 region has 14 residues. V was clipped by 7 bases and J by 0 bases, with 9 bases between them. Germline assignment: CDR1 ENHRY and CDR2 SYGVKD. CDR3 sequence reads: CAIKGSPNTGELFF. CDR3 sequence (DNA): TGTGCCATCAAAGGATCTCCGAACACCGGGGAGCTGTTTTTT.

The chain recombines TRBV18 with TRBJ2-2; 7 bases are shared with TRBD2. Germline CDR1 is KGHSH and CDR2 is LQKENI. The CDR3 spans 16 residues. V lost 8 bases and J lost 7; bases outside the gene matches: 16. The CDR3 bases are TGTGCCAGCCTCCCCAACGGGGGGACCCTCTTCGGGGAGCTGTTTTTT. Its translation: CASLPNGGTLFGELFF.

The DNA for the CDR3 is TGTGCCAGTTTTGAGGGGGGGCGCCTAAACTATGGCTACACCTTC. This sequence encodes CASFEGGRLNYGYTF. The V and J genes are TRBV19 and TRBJ1-2; a possible D gene is TRBD1 (6 bases). V lost 8 bases, J lost 2 bases, and 18 bases lay in between. Per germline, CDR1 LNHDA and CDR2 SQIVND (reference sequence). CDR3 length: 15 residues.

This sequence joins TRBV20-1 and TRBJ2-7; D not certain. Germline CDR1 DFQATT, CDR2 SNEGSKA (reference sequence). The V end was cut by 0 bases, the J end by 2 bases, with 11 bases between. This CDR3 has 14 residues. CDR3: CSARDQAYTYEQYF. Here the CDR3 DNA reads TGCAGTGCTAGAGATCAGGCCTACACCTACGAGCAGTACTTC.

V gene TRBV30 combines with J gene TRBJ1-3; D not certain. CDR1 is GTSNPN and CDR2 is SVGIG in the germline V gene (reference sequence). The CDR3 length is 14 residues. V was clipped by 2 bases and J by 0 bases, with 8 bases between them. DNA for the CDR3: TGTGCCTGGAGTTCCGGGCTCTCTGGAAACACCATATATTTT. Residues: CAWSSGLSGNTIYF. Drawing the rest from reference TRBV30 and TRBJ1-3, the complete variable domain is SQTIHQWPATLVQPVGSPLSLECTVEGTSNPNLYWYRQAAGRGLQLLFYSVGIGQISSEVPQNLSASRPQDRQFILSSKKLLLSDSGFYLCAWSSGLSGNTIYFGEGSWLTVV.

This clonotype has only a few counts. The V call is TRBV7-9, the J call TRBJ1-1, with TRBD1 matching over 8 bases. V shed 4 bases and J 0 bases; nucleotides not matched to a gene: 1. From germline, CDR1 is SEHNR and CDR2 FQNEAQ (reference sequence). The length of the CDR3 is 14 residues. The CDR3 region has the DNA TGTGCCAGCAGCTGGGACAGGCTGAACACTGAAGCTTTCTTT. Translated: CASSWDRLNTEAFF.

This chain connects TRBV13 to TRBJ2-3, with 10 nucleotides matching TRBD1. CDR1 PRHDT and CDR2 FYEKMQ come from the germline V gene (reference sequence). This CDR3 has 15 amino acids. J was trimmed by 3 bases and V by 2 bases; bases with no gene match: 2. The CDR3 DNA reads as TGTGCCAGCAGCTTACCGGGACAGGGGACAGATACGCAGTATTTT. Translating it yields CASSLPGQGTDTQYF.

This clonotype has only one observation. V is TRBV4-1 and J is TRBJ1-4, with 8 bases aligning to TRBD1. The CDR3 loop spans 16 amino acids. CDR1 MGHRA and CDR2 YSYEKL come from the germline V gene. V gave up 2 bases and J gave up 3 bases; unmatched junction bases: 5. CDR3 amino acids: CASSQSQGAANEKLFF. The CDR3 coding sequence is TGCGCCAGCAGCCAATCCCAGGGGGCGGCTAATGAAAAACTGTTTTTT.

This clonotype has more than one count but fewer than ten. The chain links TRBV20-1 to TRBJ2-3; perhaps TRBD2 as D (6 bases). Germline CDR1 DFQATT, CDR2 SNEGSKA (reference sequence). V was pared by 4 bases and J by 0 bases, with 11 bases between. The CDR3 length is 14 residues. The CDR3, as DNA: TGCAGTGCTAAACGGGAGCTAAGCACAGATACGCAGTATTTT. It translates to CSAKRELSTDTQYF.

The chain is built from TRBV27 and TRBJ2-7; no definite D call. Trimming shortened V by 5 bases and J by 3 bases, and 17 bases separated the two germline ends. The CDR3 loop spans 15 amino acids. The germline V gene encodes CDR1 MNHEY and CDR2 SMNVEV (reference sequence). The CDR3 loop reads CASSTPRAAIYEQYF. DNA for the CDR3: TGTGCCAGCAGTACCCCTCGGGCTGCTATCTACGAGCAGTACTTC.

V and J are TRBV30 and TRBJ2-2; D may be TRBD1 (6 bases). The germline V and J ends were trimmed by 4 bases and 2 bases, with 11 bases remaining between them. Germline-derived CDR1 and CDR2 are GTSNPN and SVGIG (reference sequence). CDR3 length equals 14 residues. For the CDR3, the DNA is TGTGCCTGGACACGACAGGCTAACACCGGGGAGCTGTTTTTT. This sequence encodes CAWTRQANTGELFF.

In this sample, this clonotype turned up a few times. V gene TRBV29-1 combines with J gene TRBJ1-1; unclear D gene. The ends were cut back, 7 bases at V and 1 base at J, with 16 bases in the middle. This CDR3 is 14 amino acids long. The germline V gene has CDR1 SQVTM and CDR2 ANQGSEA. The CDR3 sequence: CSALAVTANTEAFF. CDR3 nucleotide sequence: TGCAGCGCTCTTGCTGTGACGGCGAACACTGAAGCTTTCTTT.

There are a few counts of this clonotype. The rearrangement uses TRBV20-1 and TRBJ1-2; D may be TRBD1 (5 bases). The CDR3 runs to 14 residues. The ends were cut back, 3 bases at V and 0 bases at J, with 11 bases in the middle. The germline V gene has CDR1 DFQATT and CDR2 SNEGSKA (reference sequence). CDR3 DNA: TGCAGTGCTAGTATTGGGGGATCTAACTATGGCTACACCTTC. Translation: CSASIGGSNYGYTF.

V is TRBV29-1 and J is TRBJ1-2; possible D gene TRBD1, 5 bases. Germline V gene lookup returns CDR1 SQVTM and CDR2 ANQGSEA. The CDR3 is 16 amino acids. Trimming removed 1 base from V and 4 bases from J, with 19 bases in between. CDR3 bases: TGCAGCGTTGAAGCGCCGGGCAGGGCATTTTCCTATGGCTACACCTTC. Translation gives CSVEAPGRAFSYGYTF. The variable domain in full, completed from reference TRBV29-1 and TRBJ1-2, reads SAVISQKPSRDICQRGTSLTIQCQVDSQVTMMFWYRQQPGQSLTLIATANQGSEATYESGFVIDKFPISRPNLTFSTLTVSNMSPEDSSIYLCSVEAPGRAFSYGYTFGSGTRLTVV.

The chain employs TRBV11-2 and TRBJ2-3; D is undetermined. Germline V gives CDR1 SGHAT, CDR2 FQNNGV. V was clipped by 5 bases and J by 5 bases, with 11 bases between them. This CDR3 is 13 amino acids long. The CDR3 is CASSQWGLDTQYF. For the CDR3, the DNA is TGTGCCAGCAGCCAGTGGGGTCTAGATACGCAGTATTTT.

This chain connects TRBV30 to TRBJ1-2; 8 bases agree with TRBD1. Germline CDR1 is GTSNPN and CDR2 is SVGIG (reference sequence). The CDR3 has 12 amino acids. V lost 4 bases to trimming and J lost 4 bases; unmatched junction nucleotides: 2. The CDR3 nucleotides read TGTGCCTGGACAGGGACAGGCTATGGCTACACCTTC. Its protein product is CAWTGTGYGYTF.

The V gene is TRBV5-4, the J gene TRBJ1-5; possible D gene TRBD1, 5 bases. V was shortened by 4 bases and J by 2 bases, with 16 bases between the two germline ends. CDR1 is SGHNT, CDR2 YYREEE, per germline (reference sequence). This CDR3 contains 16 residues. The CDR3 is CASSRGGFEGNQPQHF. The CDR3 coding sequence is TGTGCCAGCAGCCGCGGGGGGTTCGAAGGCAATCAGCCCCAGCATTTT.

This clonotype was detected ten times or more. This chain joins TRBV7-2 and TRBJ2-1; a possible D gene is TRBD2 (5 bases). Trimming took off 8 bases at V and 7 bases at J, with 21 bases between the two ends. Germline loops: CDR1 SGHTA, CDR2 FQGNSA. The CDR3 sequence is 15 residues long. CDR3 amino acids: CASSAGPTGVNEQFF. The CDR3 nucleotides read TGTGCCAGCTCCGCTGGTCCGACCGGGGTGAATGAGCAGTTCTTC.

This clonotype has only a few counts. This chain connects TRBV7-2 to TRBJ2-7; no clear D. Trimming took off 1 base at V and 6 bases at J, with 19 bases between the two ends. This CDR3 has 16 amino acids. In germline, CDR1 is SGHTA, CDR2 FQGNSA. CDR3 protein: CASSLEAALRPGEQYF. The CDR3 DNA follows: TGTGCCAGCAGCTTAGAGGCTGCTTTGAGACCGGGCGAGCAGTACTTC.

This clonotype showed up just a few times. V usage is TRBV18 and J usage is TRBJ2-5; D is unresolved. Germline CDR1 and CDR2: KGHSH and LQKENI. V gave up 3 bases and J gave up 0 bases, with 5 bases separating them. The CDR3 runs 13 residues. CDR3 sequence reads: CASSPSYQETQYF. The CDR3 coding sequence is TGTGCCAGCTCACCTTCGTACCAAGAGACCCAGTACTTC.

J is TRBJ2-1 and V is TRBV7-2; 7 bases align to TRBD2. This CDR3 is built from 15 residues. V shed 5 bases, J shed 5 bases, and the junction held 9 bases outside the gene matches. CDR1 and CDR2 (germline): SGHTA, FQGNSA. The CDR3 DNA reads TGTGCCAGCAGCCCAGCACTAGCGCCCAACAATGAGCAGTTCTTC. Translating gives CASSPALAPNNEQFF.

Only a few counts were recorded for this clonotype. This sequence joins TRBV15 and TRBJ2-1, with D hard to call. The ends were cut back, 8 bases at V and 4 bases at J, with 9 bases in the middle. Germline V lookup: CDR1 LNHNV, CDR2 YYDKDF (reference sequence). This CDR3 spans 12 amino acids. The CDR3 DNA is TGTGCCACCTCGAGAGGTTACAATGAGCAGTTCTTC. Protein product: CATSRGYNEQFF.

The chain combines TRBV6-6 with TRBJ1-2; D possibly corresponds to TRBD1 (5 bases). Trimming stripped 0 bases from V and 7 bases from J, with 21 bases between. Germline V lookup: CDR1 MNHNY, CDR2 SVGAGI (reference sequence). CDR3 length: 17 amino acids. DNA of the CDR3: TGTGCCAGCAGTTACTCTGCAGGGACCCAAACGTTTGTTGGCTACACCTTC. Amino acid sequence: CASSYSAGTQTFVGYTF.

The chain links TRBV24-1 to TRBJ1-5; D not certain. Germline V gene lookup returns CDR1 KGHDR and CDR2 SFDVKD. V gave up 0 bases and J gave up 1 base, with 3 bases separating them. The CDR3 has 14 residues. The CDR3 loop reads CATSDLDSNQPQHF. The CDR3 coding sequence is TGTGCCACCAGTGATTTGGACAGCAATCAGCCCCAGCATTTT.